One and the same sample provided the 32 T cell receptor beta chains below, sequenced in a study of early T cells in non-severe SARS-CoV-2 infection. TCRdb re-derived calls from the 5' RACE reads in MiXCR, one entry per CDR3 protein. The sample consists of fewer than 120,000 distinct CDR3 sequences, around 12% of them appearing once. Sequencing was performed on whole blood, taken at baseline. The receptor set was obtained from an adult who was a healthcare worker with PCR-confirmed SARS-CoV-2 infection or an uninfected control (not recorded which).

The table lists this clonotype with a few counts. This chain connects TRBV15 to TRBJ2-3, with D unclear. This CDR3 contains 15 residues. Germline V gene data show CDR1 as LNHNV and CDR2 as YYDKDF (reference sequence). V lost 1 base and J lost 1, with 9 bases in between. The CDR3 reads CATSRVDGRTDTQYF. CDR3 coding DNA: TGTGCCACCAGCAGAGTGGACGGACGCACAGATACGCAGTATTTT.

This sequence joins TRBV27 and TRBJ2-3, with unresolved D. Germline V gives CDR1 MNHEY, CDR2 SMNVEV (reference sequence). Trimming took off 0 bases at V and 5 bases at J, with 12 bases between the two ends. The CDR3 covers 15 residues. CDR3 protein: CASSLSQAEEDTQYF. As DNA, the CDR3 is TGTGCCAGCAGTTTATCCCAGGCCGAGGAAGATACGCAGTATTTT.

The CDR3 DNA reads TGTGCCAGCAGCGTAGACAGCGGGAGGAGCTACGAGCAGTACTTC. Translated, it gives CASSVDSGRSYEQYF. The chain joins TRBV9 to TRBJ2-7; 9 bases fit TRBD2. The V gene's germline CDR1 is SGDLS and CDR2 YYNGEE. The CDR3 is 15 amino acids. J lost 3 bases, V lost 0 bases, and 4 bases had no gene match.

This clonotype has only a few counts. The J gene is TRBJ2-7, the V gene TRBV28; no definite D call. The CDR3 is 12 residues long. V was shortened by 8 bases and J by 4 bases, with 12 bases between the two germline ends. Germline loops: CDR1 MDHEN, CDR2 SYDVKM. Here the CDR3 reads CASAVVGYEQYF. The DNA for the CDR3 is TGTGCCAGCGCCGTGGTGGGGTACGAGCAGTACTTC. Using reference TRBV28 and TRBJ2-7 for the parts outside the CDR3, the full variable domain is DVKVTQSSRYLVKRTGEKVFLECVQDMDHENMFWYRQDPGLGLRLIYFSYDVKMKEKGDIPEGYSVSREKKERFSLILESASTNQTSMYLCASAVVGYEQYFGPGTRLTVT.

In its sample, this clonotype was seen many times. The chain links TRBV5-1 to TRBJ2-1; D is undetermined. V lost 4 bases to trimming and J lost 0 bases, with 14 bases between them. From germline, CDR1 is SGHRS and CDR2 YFSETQ. The CDR3 is made up of 16 amino acids. The chain's CDR3 is CASSPMGLSSYNEQFF. The CDR3 nucleotides read TGCGCCAGCAGCCCGATGGGTCTGAGCTCCTACAATGAGCAGTTCTTC. Using reference TRBV5-1 and TRBJ2-1 for the parts outside the CDR3, the full variable domain is KAGVTQTPRYLIKTRGQQVTLSCSPISGHRSVSWYQQTPGQGLQFLFEYFSETQRNKGNFPGRFSGRQFSNSRSEMNVSTLELGDSALYLCASSPMGLSSYNEQFFGPGTRLTVL.

This chain joins TRBV3-1 and TRBJ2-1; 8 bases fit TRBD2. Unmatched junction bases numbered 0, after V lost 1 base and J lost 1 base. The CDR3 runs 15 residues. Germline assignment: CDR1 LGHDT and CDR2 YNNKEL (reference sequence). CDR3 region: CASSQGLASYNEQFF. The DNA for the CDR3 is TGTGCCAGCAGCCAAGGACTAGCGTCCTACAATGAGCAGTTCTTC.

This clonotype occurred many times. This chain uses TRBV12-3 or TRBV12-4 with TRBJ1-1, with unresolved D. Trimming shortened V by 3 bases and J by 1 base, and 9 bases separated the two germline ends. The CDR3 runs to 14 residues. The CDR3 loop is CASSFWWQNTEAFF. In nucleotides, the CDR3 is TGTGCCAGCAGTTTTTGGTGGCAGAACACTGAAGCTTTCTTT.

This clonotype was seen ten or more times. This chain joins TRBV20-1 and TRBJ2-5; D uncertain. This CDR3 has 15 amino acids. V gave up 0 bases and J gave up 1 base, with 12 bases separating them. Germline lookup yields CDR1 DFQATT and CDR2 SNEGSKA (reference sequence). CDR3 DNA: TGCAGTGCTAGAGATCTGGAACAGCTCCAAGAGACCCAGTACTTC. This sequence encodes CSARDLEQLQETQYF.

This chain uses TRBV6-5 with TRBJ1-3; 9 bases fit TRBD1. V shed 2 bases, J shed 0 bases, and the junction held 8 bases outside the gene matches. Germline V gene sequence: CDR1 MNHEY, CDR2 SVGAGI. The CDR3 is 18 amino acids. This CDR3 is CASSYGSGTGLSGNTIYF. CDR3 DNA: TGTGCCAGCAGTTACGGCTCCGGGACAGGGCTCTCTGGAAACACCATATATTTT.

This clonotype has just a few counts. The chain is built from TRBV7-3 and TRBJ2-1, with D perhaps being TRBD1 or TRBD2 (5 bases each). Trimming removed 4 bases from V and 8 bases from J, with 9 bases in between. Germline-derived CDR1 and CDR2 are SGHTA and FQGTGA. There are 12 residues in the CDR3. In DNA, the CDR3 is TGTGCCAGCAGCTCGGGGCACGATGAGCAGTTCTTC. This translates into CASSSGHDEQFF.

This clonotype occurred a few times. The chain joins TRBV20-1 to TRBJ2-1; 11 bases line up with TRBD2. Germline V gene sequence: CDR1 DFQATT, CDR2 SNEGSKA (reference sequence). Unmatched junction bases numbered 6, after V lost 6 bases and J lost 2 bases. This CDR3 comprises 15 residues. CDR3 amino acids: CSARVLAGAYNEQFF. CDR3 nucleotide sequence: TGCAGTGCGCGCGTACTAGCGGGGGCCTACAATGAGCAGTTCTTC.

This rearrangement joins TRBV20-1 to TRBJ1-5, with TRBD1 identical over 7 bases. This CDR3 spans 14 amino acids. Germline CDR1 DFQATT, CDR2 SNEGSKA (reference sequence). Trimming cost V 1 base and J 2 bases; bases outside gene matches: 2. This CDR3 is CSARGGTGNQPQHF. CDR3 DNA: TGCAGTGCTAGAGGCGGGACAGGCAATCAGCCCCAGCATTTT.

This chain connects TRBV6-6 to TRBJ1-1; 7 nucleotides align to TRBD1. The CDR3 sequence is 16 residues long. CDR1 MNHNY and CDR2 SVGAGI come from the germline V gene (reference sequence). V dropped 6 bases and J dropped 0; count of bases not matched to a gene: 10. In DNA, the CDR3 is TGTGCCAGCAGACTAACCGGACAGGCTTTGAACACTGAAGCTTTCTTT. Amino acid sequence: CASRLTGQALNTEAFF.

The table lists this clonotype with a few counts. The J gene is TRBJ2-3, the V gene TRBV5-1, with D perhaps matching TRBD1 (5 bases). CDR1 and CDR2 (germline): SGHRS, YFSETQ. There are 14 residues in the CDR3. V lost 0 bases and J lost 2, with 7 bases in between. DNA for the CDR3: TGCGCCAGCAGCTTGGGACAGTTCACAGATACGCAGTATTTT. Translating it yields CASSLGQFTDTQYF.

This clonotype has a handful of counts. The chain carries TRBV28 and TRBJ1-2; D unclear. The CDR3 spans 14 residues. Trimming pared 5 bases from V and 0 bases from J, leaving 10 bases between. Germline V CDR1 and CDR2: MDHEN, SYDVKM. CDR3 region: CASSEWATNYGYTF. The CDR3 nucleotides read TGTGCCAGCAGTGAATGGGCTACTAACTATGGCTACACCTTC.

This clonotype was seen only a few times. V usage is TRBV29-1 and J usage is TRBJ2-3, with D uncertain. Germline lookup yields CDR1 SQVTM and CDR2 ANQGSEA. Trimming removed 3 bases at V and 11 bases at J, with 12 bases between. The CDR3 covers 11 residues. CDR3: CSVEAFQEQYF. DNA for the CDR3: TGCAGCGTTGAGGCGTTCCAGGAGCAGTATTTT.

V usage is TRBV7-8 and J usage is TRBJ2-5; 7 bases fit TRBD1. The CDR3 totals 15 residues. With V trimmed by 5 bases and J by 5 bases, 11 bases remained unmatched. Germline V CDR1 and CDR2: SGHVS, FQNEAQ. The CDR3 loop is CASSSSRQGWETQYF. The CDR3 nucleotides are TGTGCCAGCAGCAGCTCCCGACAGGGATGGGAGACCCAGTACTTC.

This clonotype was seen repeatedly, ten times or more. The rearrangement links TRBV7-6 to TRBJ2-2; possibly TRBD1 for D (6 bases). Germline lookup yields CDR1 SGHVS and CDR2 FNYEAQ. The CDR3 spans 13 residues. Trimming removed 5 bases at V and 5 bases at J, with 9 bases between. CDR3 DNA sequence: TGTGCCAGCAGCCAGGGGTGGACCGGGGAGCTGTTTTTT. Translation: CASSQGWTGELFF.

V is TRBV5-6 and J is TRBJ1-1, with 8 bases lining up with TRBD1. Germline CDR1 is SGHDT and CDR2 is YYEEEE. The CDR3 is made up of 15 amino acids. V was clipped by 2 bases and J by 3 bases; unmatched bases: 6. This CDR3 reads CASSFWTGKDTEAFF. The CDR3 coding sequence is TGTGCCAGCAGCTTCTGGACAGGGAAGGACACTGAAGCTTTCTTT. Supplemented by reference TRBV5-6 and TRBJ1-1, the full variable domain reads DAGVTQSPTHLIKTRGQQVTLRCSPKSGHDTVSWYQQALGQGPQFIFQYYEEEERQRGNFPDRFSGHQFPNYSSELNVNALLLGDSALYLCASSFWTGKDTEAFFGQGTRLTVV.

This clonotype was observed a few times. CDR3 nucleotide sequence: TGCAGTGCTCGAATAGGGGTAGACCGGATTGTGGCTGAAGCTTTCTTT. This sequence encodes CSARIGVDRIVAEAFF. This chain connects TRBV20-1 to TRBJ1-1, with D possibly TRBD1 on 5 matching bases. This CDR3 region has 16 residues. Germline V gene sequence: CDR1 DFQATT, CDR2 SNEGSKA (reference sequence). With 5 bases removed from V and 6 bases from J, the gap between germline ends came to 25 bases.

In this sample, this clonotype turned up a few times. The chain recombines TRBV30 with TRBJ1-4; D possibly corresponds to TRBD1 (6 bases). The CDR3 is 14 residues long. Germline assignment: CDR1 GTSNPN and CDR2 SVGIG (reference sequence). V lost 3 bases and J lost 9, with 17 bases in between. Here the CDR3 DNA reads TGTGCCTGGAGCCTTGATGGGACAATGAAAAAACTGTTTTTT. Translating it yields CAWSLDGTMKKLFF.

V usage is TRBV28 and J usage is TRBJ2-5; TRBD1 matches 8 bases. The CDR3 sequence is 15 residues long. The V gene end was trimmed by 2 bases and the J gene end by 5 bases; junction bases not matched to a gene: 7. The germline gives CDR1 MDHEN, CDR2 SYDVKM. DNA for the CDR3: TGTGCCAGCAGTTTACGCAGGGGGCTAGGGGAGACCCAGTACTTC. The encoded protein is CASSLRRGLGETQYF.

This clonotype was counted many times. This rearrangement joins TRBV7-9 to TRBJ2-7, with 8 bases that match TRBD1. The germline V gene encodes CDR1 SEHNR and CDR2 FQNEAQ (reference sequence). The CDR3 has 15 amino acids. Losses at the gene ends were 3 bases for V and 3 bases for J; bases not matched to a gene: 7. CDR3: CASSFHRTGHYEQYF. CDR3 bases: TGTGCCAGCAGCTTCCACCGGACAGGGCACTACGAGCAGTACTTC.

The rearrangement joins TRBV4-1 to TRBJ2-1, with 14 positions matching TRBD2. The CDR3 runs 15 residues. The germline gives CDR1 MGHRA, CDR2 YSYEKL. Trimming at V came to 6 bases and at J to 5 bases, leaving 3 bases not matched to a gene. The CDR3 DNA sequence: TGCGCCAGCAGACAGGGACTAGCGGGAGACAATGAGCAGTTCTTC. Its protein is CASRQGLAGDNEQFF.

This clonotype has more than one count but fewer than ten. For the CDR3, the DNA is TGCAGTGCTAGAGATCCGGCAGGGGGCGTGTACGAGCAGTACTTC. Translated, it gives CSARDPAGGVYEQYF. This chain connects TRBV20-1 to TRBJ2-7; TRBD1 aligns across 8 bases. The CDR3 totals 15 residues. Germline-derived CDR1 and CDR2 are DFQATT and SNEGSKA (reference sequence). V lost 0 bases, J lost 4 bases, and 8 bases stayed unmatched.

The chain employs TRBV20-1 and TRBJ2-3; D gene ambiguous. CDR3 size: 16 residues. The germline V and J ends were trimmed by 1 base and 0 bases, with 14 bases remaining between them. Germline CDR1 reads DFQATT; CDR2 reads SNEGSKA (reference sequence). In DNA, the CDR3 is TGCAGTGCTAGAGGGCCCGGGCACCTTAGCACAGATACGCAGTATTTT. This encodes CSARGPGHLSTDTQYF.

This clonotype has just a few counts. This chain uses TRBV4-1 with TRBJ1-1, with TRBD1 identical over 8 bases. Per the germline V gene, CDR1 is MGHRA and CDR2 is YSYEKL. This CDR3 has 13 amino acids. The V and J ends lost 3 bases and 6 bases, in that order; junction bases with no gene match: 3. The CDR3 DNA sequence: TGCGCCAGCAGCCACAGGGGGCGGGCTGAAGCTTTCTTT. It specifies CASSHRGRAEAFF.

This chain connects TRBV2 to TRBJ1-1; D gene uncertain. Germline V CDR1 and CDR2: SNHLY, FYNNEI. V shed 6 bases and J shed 0 bases, with 5 bases lying between them. The CDR3 is made up of 12 amino acids. CDR3 sequence: CASRVMNTEAFF. The DNA of the CDR3 is TGTGCCAGCAGGGTAATGAACACTGAAGCTTTCTTT. Combining the CDR3 with reference TRBV2 and TRBJ1-1 gives the whole variable domain EPEVTQTPSHQVTQMGQEVILRCVPISNHLYFYWYRQILGQKVEFLVSFYNNEISEKSEIFDDQFSVERPDGSNFTLKIRSTKLEDSAMYFCASRVMNTEAFFGQGTRLTVV.

This clonotype appeared a few times. The chain employs TRBV7-3 and TRBJ2-1, with a weak D call TRBD2 (6 bases). Germline V gene lookup returns CDR1 SGHTA and CDR2 FQGTGA. CDR3 length equals 15 residues. V dropped 4 bases and J dropped 8 bases, with 18 bases sitting between them. The CDR3 loop is CASSSSLTSPDEQFF. The CDR3 DNA reads as TGTGCCAGCAGCTCTTCCTTAACTAGCCCCGATGAGCAGTTCTTC.

The chain is built from TRBV21-1 and TRBJ2-4; the table calls TRBD1, which could not be checked here. TRBV21-1 is described as a pseudogene. The CDR3 is 12 amino acids. CDR3 amino acids: CASSNDRNIQYF. The CDR3 DNA reads as TGTGCCAGCAGCAATGACAGAAACATTCAGTACTTC.

The chain recombines TRBV7-9 with TRBJ2-3; either TRBD1 or TRBD2 may supply D (6 bases each). V was shortened by 1 base and J by 1 base, with 12 bases between the two germline ends. CDR1 is SEHNR, CDR2 FQNEAQ, per germline (reference sequence). CDR3 length: 16 amino acids. This CDR3 is CASSLVRGQGTDTQYF. The CDR3 coding sequence is TGTGCCAGCAGCTTAGTTCGGGGGCAGGGCACAGATACGCAGTATTTT.

This clonotype was seen only a few times. This chain joins TRBV9 and TRBJ2-5, with 10 bases lining up with TRBD1. The V and J ends lost 3 bases and 4 bases, in that order; junction bases with no gene match: 12. The CDR3 is made up of 17 amino acids. Germline V CDR1 and CDR2: SGDLS, YYNGEE. CDR3 bases: TGTGCCAGCAGCGCCAGCGTGACAGGGGGCGCGGCAGAGACCCAGTACTTC. Translating gives CASSASVTGGAAETQYF. Variable domain in full (rest from reference TRBV9 and TRBJ2-5): DSGVTQTPKHLITATGQRVTLRCSPRSGDLSVYWYQQSLDQGLQFLIQYYNGEERAKGNILERFSAQQFPDLHSELNLSSLELGDSALYFCASSASVTGGAAETQYFGPGTRLLVL.